Many counts were recorded for the clone carrying this TCR beta chain. One entry per CDR3 protein, called by TCRdb with MiXCR from the 5' RACE reads. The sample lists about 55,000 distinct CDR3 sequences; 3.6% were seen once. The CDR3 has 15 amino acids. Germline-derived CDR1 and CDR2 are SGHRS and YFSETQ. Trimming took 4 bases from V and 2 from J, leaving 13 bases between them. The data were taken from a study of neurological immune-mediated disorders. Sequenced: PBMCs. The J gene is TRBJ2-1, the V gene TRBV5-1; TRBD1 is a possible D gene (6 bases). The clonotype was recovered from a man in his thirties or forties with multiple sclerosis. The CDR3 DNA is TGCGCCAGCAGCGCAGGGGTGGGAACCTACAATGAGCAGTTCTTC. Its translation: CASSAGVGTYNEQFF.